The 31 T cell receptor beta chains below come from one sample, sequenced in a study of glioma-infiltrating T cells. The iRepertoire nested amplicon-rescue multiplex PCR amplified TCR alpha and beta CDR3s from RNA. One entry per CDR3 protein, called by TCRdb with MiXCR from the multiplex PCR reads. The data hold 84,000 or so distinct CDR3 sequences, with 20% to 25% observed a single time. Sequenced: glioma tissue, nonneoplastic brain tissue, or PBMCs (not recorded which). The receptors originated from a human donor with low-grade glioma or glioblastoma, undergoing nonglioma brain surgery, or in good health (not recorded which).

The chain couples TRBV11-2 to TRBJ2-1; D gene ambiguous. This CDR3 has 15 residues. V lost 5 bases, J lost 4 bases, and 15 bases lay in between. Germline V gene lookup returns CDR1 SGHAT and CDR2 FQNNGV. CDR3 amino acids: CASSVRPPPYNEQFF. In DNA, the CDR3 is TGTGCCAGCAGCGTTAGGCCGCCCCCGTACAATGAGCAGTTCTTC.

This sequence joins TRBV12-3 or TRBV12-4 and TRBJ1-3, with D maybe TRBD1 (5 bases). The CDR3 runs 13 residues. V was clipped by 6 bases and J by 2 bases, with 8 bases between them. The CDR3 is CASSGTPGNTIYF. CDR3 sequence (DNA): TGTGCCAGCAGCGGGACCCCTGGAAACACCATATATTTT.

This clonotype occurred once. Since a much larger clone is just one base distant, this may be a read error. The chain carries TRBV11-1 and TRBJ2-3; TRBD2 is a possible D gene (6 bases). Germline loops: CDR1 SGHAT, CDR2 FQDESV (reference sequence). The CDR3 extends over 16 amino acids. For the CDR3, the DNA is TGTGCCAGCGGCTTAGGAGGGCCAACTAGCACAGATACGCAGTATTTT. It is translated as CASGLGGPTSTDTQYF.

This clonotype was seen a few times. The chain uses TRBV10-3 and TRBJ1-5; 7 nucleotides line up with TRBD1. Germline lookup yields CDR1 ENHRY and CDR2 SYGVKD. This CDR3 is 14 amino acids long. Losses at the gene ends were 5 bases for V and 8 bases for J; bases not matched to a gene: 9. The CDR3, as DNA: TGTGCCATCAGTAAACAGGGACAGAGTGAGCCCCAGCATTTT. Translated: CAISKQGQSEPQHF.

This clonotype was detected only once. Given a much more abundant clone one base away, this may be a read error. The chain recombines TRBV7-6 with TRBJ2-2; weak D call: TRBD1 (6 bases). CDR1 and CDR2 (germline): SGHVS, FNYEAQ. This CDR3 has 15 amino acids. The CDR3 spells CATSQEQGTTGELFF. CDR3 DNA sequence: TGTGCCACCAGCCAGGAGCAGGGGACCACCGGGGAGCTGTTTTTT. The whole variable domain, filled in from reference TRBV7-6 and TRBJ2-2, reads GAGVSQSPRYKVTKRGQDVALRCDPISGHVSLYWYRQALGQGPEFLTYFNYEAQQDKSGLPNDRFSAERPEGSISTLTIQRTEQRDSAMYRCATSQEQGTTGELFFGEGSRLTVL.

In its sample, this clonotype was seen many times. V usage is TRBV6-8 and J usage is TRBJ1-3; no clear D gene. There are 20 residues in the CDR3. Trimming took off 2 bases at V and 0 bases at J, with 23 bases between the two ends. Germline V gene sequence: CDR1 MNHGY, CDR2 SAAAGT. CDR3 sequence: CASSYPPVPVGAHSGNTIYF. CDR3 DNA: TGTGCCAGCAGTTACCCTCCGGTTCCAGTGGGAGCCCACTCTGGAAACACCATATATTTT.

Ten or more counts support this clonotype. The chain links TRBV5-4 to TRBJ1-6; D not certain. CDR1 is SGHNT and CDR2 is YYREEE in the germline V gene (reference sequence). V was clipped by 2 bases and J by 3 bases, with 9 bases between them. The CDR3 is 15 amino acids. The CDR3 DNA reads TGTGCCAGCAGCTTAGAATCGCACTATAATTCACCCCTCCACTTT. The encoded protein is CASSLESHYNSPLHF.

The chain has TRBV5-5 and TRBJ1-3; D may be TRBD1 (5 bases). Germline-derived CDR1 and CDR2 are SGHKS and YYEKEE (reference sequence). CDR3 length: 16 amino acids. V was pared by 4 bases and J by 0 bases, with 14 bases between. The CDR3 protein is CASSLRAGRSGNTIYF. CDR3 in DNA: TGTGCCAGCAGCCTCCGAGCGGGGCGCTCTGGAAACACCATATATTTT.

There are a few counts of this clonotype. This CDR3 is CASSSSGAVGGYTF. The CDR3 bases are TGTGCCAGCAGTTCGTCAGGGGCGGTCGGTGGCTACACCTTC. V usage is TRBV12-3 or TRBV12-4 and J usage is TRBJ1-2, with D possibly TRBD1 on 6 matching bases. The ends were cut back, 4 bases at V and 7 bases at J, with 16 bases in the middle. The CDR3 covers 14 residues.

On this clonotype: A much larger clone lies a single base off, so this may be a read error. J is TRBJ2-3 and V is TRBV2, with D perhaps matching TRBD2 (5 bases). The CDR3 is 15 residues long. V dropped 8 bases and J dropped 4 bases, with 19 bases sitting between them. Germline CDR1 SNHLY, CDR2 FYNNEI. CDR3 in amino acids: CASVGRPISADTQYF. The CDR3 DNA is TGTGCCAGCGTTGGCAGACCAATTAGCGCAGATACGCAGTATTTT.

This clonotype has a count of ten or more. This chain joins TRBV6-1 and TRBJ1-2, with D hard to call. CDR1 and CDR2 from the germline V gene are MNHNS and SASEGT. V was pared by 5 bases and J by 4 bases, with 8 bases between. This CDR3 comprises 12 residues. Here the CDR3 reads CASSPDVYGYTF. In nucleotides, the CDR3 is TGTGCCAGCAGTCCGGACGTCTATGGCTACACCTTC.

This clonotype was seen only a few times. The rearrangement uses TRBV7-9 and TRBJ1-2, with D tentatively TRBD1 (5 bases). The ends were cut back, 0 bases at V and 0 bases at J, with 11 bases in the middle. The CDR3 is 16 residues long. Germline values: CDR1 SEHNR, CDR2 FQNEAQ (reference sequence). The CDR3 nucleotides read TGTGCCAGCAGCTTAGCGGGGGACCCACCTAACTATGGCTACACCTTC. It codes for CASSLAGDPPNYGYTF.

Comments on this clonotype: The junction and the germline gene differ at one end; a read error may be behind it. The CDR3 nucleotides are TGTGCCAGCACTCGGGGGCGGCCACAAGAGGCCCAGTACTTC. Encoded protein: CASTRGRPQEAQYF. The gene calls are TRBV7-2 and TRBJ2-5; D is perhaps TRBD1 or TRBD2 (6 bases each). CDR3 length: 14 amino acids. Looked up from germline, CDR1 is SGHTA and CDR2 is FQGNSA.

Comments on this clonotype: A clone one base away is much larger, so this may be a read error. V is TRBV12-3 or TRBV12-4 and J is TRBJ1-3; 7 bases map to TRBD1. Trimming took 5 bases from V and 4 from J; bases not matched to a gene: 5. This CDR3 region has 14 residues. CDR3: CASSPRGNGNTIYF. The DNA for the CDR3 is TGTGCCAGCAGTCCCAGGGGGAACGGAAACACCATATATTTT.

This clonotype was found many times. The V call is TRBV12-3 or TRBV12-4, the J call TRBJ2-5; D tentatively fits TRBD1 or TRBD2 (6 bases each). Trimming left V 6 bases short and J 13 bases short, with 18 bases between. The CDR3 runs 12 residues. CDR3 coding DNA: TGTGCCAGCAGAAGGGACACCGGGACTTCGTACTTC. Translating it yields CASRRDTGTSYF.

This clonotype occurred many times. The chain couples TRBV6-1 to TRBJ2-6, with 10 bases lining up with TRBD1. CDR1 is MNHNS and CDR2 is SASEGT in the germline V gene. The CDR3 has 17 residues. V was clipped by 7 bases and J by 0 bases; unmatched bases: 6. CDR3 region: CASTGTGVISGANVLTF. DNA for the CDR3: TGTGCCAGCACCGGGACAGGGGTAATCTCTGGGGCCAACGTCCTGACTTTC.

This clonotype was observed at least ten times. The CDR3 DNA sequence: TGTGCCAGCAGTTACTCCAGACAGGGGAGGCGTGGGAATGAGCAGTTCTTC. Its protein product is CASSYSRQGRRGNEQFF. J is TRBJ2-1 and V is TRBV6-6; 8 bases are a match to TRBD1. CDR3 size: 17 residues. The germline V gene has CDR1 MNHNY and CDR2 SVGAGI (reference sequence). V was clipped by 0 bases and J by 7 bases; unmatched bases: 11.

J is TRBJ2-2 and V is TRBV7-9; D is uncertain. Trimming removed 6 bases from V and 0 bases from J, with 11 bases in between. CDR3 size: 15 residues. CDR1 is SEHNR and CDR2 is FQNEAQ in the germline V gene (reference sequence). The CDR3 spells CASRLYSANTGELFF. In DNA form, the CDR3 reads TGTGCCAGCAGACTTTACAGCGCGAACACCGGGGAGCTGTTTTTT. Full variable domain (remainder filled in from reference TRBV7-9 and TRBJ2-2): DTGVSQNPRHKITKRGQNVTFRCDPISEHNRLYWYRQTLGQGPEFLTYFQNEAQLEKSRLLSDRFSAERPKGSFSTLEIQRTEQGDSAMYLCASRLYSANTGELFFGEGSRLTVL.

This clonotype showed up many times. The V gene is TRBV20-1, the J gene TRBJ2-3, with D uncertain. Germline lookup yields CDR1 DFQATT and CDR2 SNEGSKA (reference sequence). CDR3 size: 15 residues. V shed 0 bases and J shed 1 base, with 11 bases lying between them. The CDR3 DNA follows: TGCAGTGCTAGAGATCTACATCGGGGCACAGATACGCAGTATTTT. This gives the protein CSARDLHRGTDTQYF.

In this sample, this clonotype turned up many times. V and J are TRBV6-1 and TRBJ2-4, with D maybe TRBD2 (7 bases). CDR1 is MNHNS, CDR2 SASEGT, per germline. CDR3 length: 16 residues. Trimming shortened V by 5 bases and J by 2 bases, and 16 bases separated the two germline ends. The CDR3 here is CASSWGGPGTKNIQYF. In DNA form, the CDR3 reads TGTGCCAGCAGTTGGGGGGGCCCGGGGACCAAAAACATTCAGTACTTC.

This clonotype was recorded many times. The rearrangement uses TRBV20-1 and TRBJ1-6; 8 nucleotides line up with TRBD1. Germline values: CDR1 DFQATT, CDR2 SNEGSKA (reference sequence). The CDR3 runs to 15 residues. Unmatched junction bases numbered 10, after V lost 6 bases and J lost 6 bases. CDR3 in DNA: TGCAGTGCAACGACAGGGGATTCTTTTAATTCACCCCTCCACTTT. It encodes CSATTGDSFNSPLHF.

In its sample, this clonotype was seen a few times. The chain's CDR3 is CASSEMGLPAGKETQYF. In DNA, the CDR3 is TGTGCCAGCAGTGAGATGGGGCTTCCTGCAGGGAAAGAGACCCAGTACTTC. The chain recombines TRBV2 with TRBJ2-5; the D gene is possibly TRBD1 (5 bases). The V and J ends lost 3 bases and 3 bases respectively, with 20 bases between them. CDR1 and CDR2 from the germline V gene are SNHLY and FYNNEI. The CDR3 consists of 17 residues.

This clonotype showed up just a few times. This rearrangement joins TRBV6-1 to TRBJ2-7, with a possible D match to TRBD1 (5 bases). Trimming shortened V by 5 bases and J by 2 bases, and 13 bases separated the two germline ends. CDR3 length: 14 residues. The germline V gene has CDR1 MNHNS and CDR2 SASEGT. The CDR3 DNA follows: TGTGCCAGCAGTTCAACCGGACAACCCTACGAGCAGTACTTC. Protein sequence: CASSSTGQPYEQYF.

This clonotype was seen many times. The CDR3 sequence is CASSPPGHLNTEAFF. CDR3 DNA: TGTGCCAGCTCACCACCGGGCCATTTAAACACTGAAGCTTTCTTT. The V gene is TRBV18, the J gene TRBJ1-1, with D unresolved. The V and J ends lost 0 bases and 2 bases respectively, with 10 bases between them. Germline values: CDR1 KGHSH, CDR2 LQKENI. The CDR3 runs to 15 residues.

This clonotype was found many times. CDR3 sequence reads: CSARGLGRGAGNQYF. The CDR3 bases are TGCAGTGCTAGAGGTCTCGGAAGGGGAGCAGGGAACCAGTACTTC. V is TRBV20-1 and J is TRBJ2-5; D tentatively fits TRBD1 or TRBD2 (5 bases each). This CDR3 region has 15 residues. V was trimmed by 1 base and J by 10 bases, leaving 22 bases between them. Germline V gene data show CDR1 as DFQATT and CDR2 as SNEGSKA (reference sequence).

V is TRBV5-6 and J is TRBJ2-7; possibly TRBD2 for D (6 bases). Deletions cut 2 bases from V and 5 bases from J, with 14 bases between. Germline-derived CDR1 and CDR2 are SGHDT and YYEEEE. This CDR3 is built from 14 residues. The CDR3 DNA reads TGTGCCAGCAGCTTCGGGGTCAGGGAGGACGAGCAGTACTTC. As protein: CASSFGVREDEQYF.

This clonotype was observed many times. CDR3 sequence: CATSDRNSNQPQHF. The CDR3 bases are TGTGCCACCAGTGATCGGAATAGCAATCAGCCCCAGCATTTT. This chain joins TRBV24-1 and TRBJ1-5, with unresolved D. The V and J ends lost 3 bases and 0 bases respectively, with 5 bases between them. Germline values: CDR1 KGHDR, CDR2 SFDVKD. CDR3 length equals 14 residues.

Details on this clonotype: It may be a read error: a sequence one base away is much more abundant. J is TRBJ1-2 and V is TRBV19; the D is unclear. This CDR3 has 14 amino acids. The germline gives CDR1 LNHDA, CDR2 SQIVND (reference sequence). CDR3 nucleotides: TGTGCCATTAGTATAGGGAACACCAACTATGGCTACACCTTC. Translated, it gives CAISIGNTNYGYTF.

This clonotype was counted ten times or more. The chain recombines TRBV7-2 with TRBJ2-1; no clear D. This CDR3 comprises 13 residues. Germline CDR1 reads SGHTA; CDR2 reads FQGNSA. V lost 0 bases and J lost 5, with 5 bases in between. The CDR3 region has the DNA TGTGCCAGCAGCTTAGCCTATAACAATGAGCAGTTCTTC. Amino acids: CASSLAYNNEQFF.

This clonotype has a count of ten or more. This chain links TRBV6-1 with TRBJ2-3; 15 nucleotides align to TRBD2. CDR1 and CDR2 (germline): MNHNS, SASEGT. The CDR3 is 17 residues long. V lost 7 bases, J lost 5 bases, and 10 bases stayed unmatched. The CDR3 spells CASIPWTSGRAEDTQYF. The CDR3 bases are TGTGCCAGCATCCCGTGGACTAGCGGGAGGGCCGAAGATACGCAGTATTTT.

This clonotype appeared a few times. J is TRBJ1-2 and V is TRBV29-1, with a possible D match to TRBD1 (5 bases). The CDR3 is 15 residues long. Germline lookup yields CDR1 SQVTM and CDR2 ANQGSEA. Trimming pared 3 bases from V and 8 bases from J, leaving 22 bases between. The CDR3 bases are TGCAGCGTTGACCCTAAAGAAGGGGCGCGGAAAGGCTACACCTTC. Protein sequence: CSVDPKEGARKGYTF.